The T cell receptor beta chain described here comes from a study of blood T cells in healthy people across ages. Study conclusions and caveats: Expanded clonotype changes were possibly confounded by unknown donor CMV status.

Only a few counts were recorded for this clonotype. Its antigen is still unknown. A second about 6 to 12 cycle PCR used barcoded and J-beta primers. TCRdb redid the calling of the 5' RACE reads with MiXCR, one entry per CDR3 protein. The table has roughly 1.7 million distinct CDR3 sequences, about 31% seen once. The sample consisted of blood. The TCR was taken from a woman in her twenties or thirties in good health.

The CDR3 DNA follows: TGTGCCAGCAGCCAAGAAGCGGGAGTGACGTCCTACGAGCAGTACTTC. This gives the protein CASSQEAGVTSYEQYF. V usage is TRBV4-2 and J usage is TRBJ2-4, with 8 bases lining up with TRBD2. The J call may be mistaken, given a closer DNA end match to TRBJ2-7. Germline CDR1 reads LGHNA; CDR2 reads YNFKEQ. The CDR3 is 16 amino acids.